The 7 T cell receptor beta chains below come from one sample, sequenced in a study of cytomegalovirus exposure and HLA in healthy donors. It was with 60 Vbeta and 13 Jbeta primers that the PCR ran. This table comes from immunoSEQ multiplex PCR, and its TCRdb copy is limited to in-frame clones, with some not included. The data hold about 160,000 clones, with 60% to 85% observed a single time. The sequenced sample was PBMCs. The source of these receptors is a woman between 40 and 50 years old in good health and CMV-seronegative.

The rearrangement uses TRBV19 and TRBJ1-6; TRBD1 is a possible D gene (6 bases). The CDR3 runs 19 residues. Germline lookup yields CDR1 LNHDA and CDR2 SQIVND (reference sequence). V dropped 3 bases and J dropped 0 bases, with 18 bases sitting between them. The CDR3 sequence is CASSMPGASSSSYNSPLHF. The CDR3 DNA follows: TGTGCCAGTAGTATGCCAGGGGCCTCCTCGAGCTCCTATAATTCACCCCTCCACTTT. Using reference TRBV19 and TRBJ1-6 for the parts outside the CDR3, the full variable domain is DGGITQSPKYLFRKEGQNVTLSCEQNLNHDAMYWYRQDPGQGLRLIYYSQIVNDFQKGDIAEGYSVSREKKESFPLTVTSAQKNPTAFYLCASSMPGASSSSYNSPLHFGNGTRLTVT.

This clone has only a few counts. The chain combines TRBV6-5 with TRBJ1-6; TRBD1 aligns across 7 bases. V trimming: 6 bases; J trimming: 7 bases; junction bases outside the gene matches: 6. This CDR3 has 14 amino acids. CDR1 is MNHEY, CDR2 SVGAGI, per germline. The CDR3 bases are TGTGCCAGCAGCCGCCGGGACAGCAATTCACCCCTCCACTTT. Its protein product is CASSRRDSNSPLHF.

The rearrangement joins TRBV6-5 to TRBJ1-3, with 8 bases that match TRBD1. Germline-derived CDR1 and CDR2 are MNHEY and SVGAGI. V lost 6 bases and J lost 2; bases outside the gene matches: 6. The CDR3 is made up of 15 amino acids. CDR3 sequence reads: CASRLRTGTGNTIYF. Here the CDR3 DNA reads TGTGCCAGCAGACTCCGGACAGGGACTGGAAACACCATATATTTT.

This clone is a singleton in its sample. The chain links TRBV6-5 to TRBJ2-5; 7 nucleotides line up with TRBD1. The CDR3 runs 15 residues. V shed 6 bases and J 0 bases; nucleotides not matched to a gene: 7. The germline V gene has CDR1 MNHEY and CDR2 SVGAGI. The CDR3 protein is CASSPWTGHQETQYF. CDR3 in DNA: TGTGCCAGCAGCCCCTGGACAGGACACCAAGAGACCCAGTACTTC.

Regarding this clone: A read error may produce the germline difference seen at one junction end. The chain joins TRBV5-1 to TRBJ2-1; 8 bases line up with TRBD2. CDR3 length equals 16 residues. Germline CDR1 SGHRS, CDR2 YFSETQ. The CDR3, as DNA: TGCGCCAGCAACTTGGCCGGGGACTCCGGGGGGGATGAGCAGTTCTTC. Protein sequence: CASNLAGDSGGDEQFF.

This clone has more than one count but fewer than ten. This sequence joins TRBV10-3 and TRBJ2-3; 7 nucleotides align to TRBD2. This CDR3 spans 16 amino acids. Germline CDR1 and CDR2: ENHRY and SYGVKD. Trimming at V came to 4 bases and at J to 4 bases, leaving 11 bases not matched to a gene. The CDR3 DNA reads as TGTGCCATCAGTGTCGAGCGGGGTCGGGCTGCAGATACGCAGTATTTT. Protein sequence: CAISVERGRAADTQYF.

For the CDR3, the DNA is TGTGCCAGCAGCTTATATAAGTTACAGGGCAATCAGCCCCAGCATTTT. It encodes CASSLYKLQGNQPQHF. This sequence joins TRBV7-4 and TRBJ1-5; tentative D call: TRBD1 (5 bases). This CDR3 has 16 residues. Looked up from germline, CDR1 is SGHVT and CDR2 is SQSDAQ. V lost 2 bases, J lost 2 bases, and 13 bases lay in between. Filled out from reference TRBV7-4 and TRBJ1-5, the complete variable domain reads GAGVSQSPRYKVAKRGRDVALRCDSISGHVTLYWYRQTLGQGSEVLTYSQSDAQRDKSGRPSGRFSAERPERSVSTLKIQRTEQGDSAVYLCASSLYKLQGNQPQHFGDGTRLSIL.